The T cell receptor beta chain under discussion was sequenced for a study of CD8 T cells in ankylosing spondylitis. Study-wide findings and caveats: Seemingly characteristic of ankylosing spondylitis blood was a TCR beta motif consisting of about 8 highly homologous variants.

V was pared by 3 bases and J by 4 bases, with 8 bases of the junction left unmatched. CDR3 length equals 15 residues. CDR1 is SEHNR, CDR2 FQNEAQ, per germline (reference sequence). Only a few counts were recorded for this clonotype. Antigen specificity is unknown. A single record per CDR3 protein comes from TCRdb applying MiXCR to the 5' RACE reads. The sample has about 330,000 distinct CDR3 sequences, roughly 8% seen once. Source material: blood, either unsorted or a sorted T cell fraction (not recorded which). The chain joins TRBV7-9 to TRBJ2-7, with 8 nucleotides matching TRBD1. This TCR came from a male donor with ankylosing spondylitis. CDR3 region: CASSFGQGARYEQYF. In DNA form, the CDR3 reads TGTGCCAGCAGCTTCGGGCAGGGGGCCAGGTACGAGCAGTACTTC.